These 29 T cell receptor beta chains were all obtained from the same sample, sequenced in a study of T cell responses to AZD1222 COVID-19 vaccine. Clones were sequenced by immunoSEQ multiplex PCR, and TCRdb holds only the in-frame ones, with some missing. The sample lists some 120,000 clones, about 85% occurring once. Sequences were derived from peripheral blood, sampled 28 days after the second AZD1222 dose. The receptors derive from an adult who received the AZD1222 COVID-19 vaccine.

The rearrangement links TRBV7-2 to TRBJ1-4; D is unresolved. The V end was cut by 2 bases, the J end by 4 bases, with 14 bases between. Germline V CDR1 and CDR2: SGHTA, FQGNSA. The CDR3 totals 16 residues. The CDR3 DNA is TGTGCCAGCAGCTTATTAGGTTCGGGATTTAATGAAAAACTGTTTTTT. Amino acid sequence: CASSLLGSGFNEKLFF. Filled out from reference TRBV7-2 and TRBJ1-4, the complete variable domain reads GAGVSQSPSNKVTEKGKDVELRCDPISGHTALYWYRQSLGQGLEFLIYFQGNSAPDKSGLPSDRFSAERTGGSVSTLTIQRTQQEDSAVYLCASSLLGSGFNEKLFFGSGTQLSVL.

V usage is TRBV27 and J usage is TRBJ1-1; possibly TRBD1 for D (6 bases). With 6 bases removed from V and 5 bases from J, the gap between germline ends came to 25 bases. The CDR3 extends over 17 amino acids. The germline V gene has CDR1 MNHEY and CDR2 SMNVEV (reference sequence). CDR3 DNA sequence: TGTGCCAGCAGAATGGGCGTGGACAGCCAAAGGAGGACTGAAGCTTTCTTT. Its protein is CASRMGVDSQRRTEAFF.

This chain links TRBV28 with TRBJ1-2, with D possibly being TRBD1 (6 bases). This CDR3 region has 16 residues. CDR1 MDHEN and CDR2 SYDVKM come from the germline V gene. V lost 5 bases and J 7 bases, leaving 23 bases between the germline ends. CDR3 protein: CASSGFTGPQGFGYTF. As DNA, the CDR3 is TGTGCCAGCAGTGGGTTTACCGGGCCACAGGGCTTTGGCTACACCTTC.

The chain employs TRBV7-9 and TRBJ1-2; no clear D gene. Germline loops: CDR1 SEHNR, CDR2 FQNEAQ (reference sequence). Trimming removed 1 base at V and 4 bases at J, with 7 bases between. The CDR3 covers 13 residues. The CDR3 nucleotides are TGTGCCAGCAGCTTAGAGGTCAGCTATGGCTACACCTTC. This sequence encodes CASSLEVSYGYTF.

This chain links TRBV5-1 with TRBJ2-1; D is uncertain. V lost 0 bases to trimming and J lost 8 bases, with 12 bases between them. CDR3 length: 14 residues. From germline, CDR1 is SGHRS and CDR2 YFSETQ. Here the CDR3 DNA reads TGCGCCAGCAGCTTGGCCGGGTCGCCGGATGAGCAGTTCTTC. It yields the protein CASSLAGSPDEQFF.

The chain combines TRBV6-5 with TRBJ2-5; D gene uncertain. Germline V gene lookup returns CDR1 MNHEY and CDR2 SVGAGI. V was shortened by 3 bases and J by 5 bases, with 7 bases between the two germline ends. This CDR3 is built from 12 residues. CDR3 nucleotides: TGTGCCAGCAGTTATGGGTGGGAGACCCAGTACTTC. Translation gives CASSYGWETQYF.

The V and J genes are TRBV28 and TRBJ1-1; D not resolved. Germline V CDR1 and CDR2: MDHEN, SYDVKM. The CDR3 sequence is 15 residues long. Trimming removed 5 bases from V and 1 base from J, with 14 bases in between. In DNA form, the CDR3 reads TGTGCCAGCAGTCCGATCCGGGTGTGGAACACTGAAGCTTTCTTT. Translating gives CASSPIRVWNTEAFF.

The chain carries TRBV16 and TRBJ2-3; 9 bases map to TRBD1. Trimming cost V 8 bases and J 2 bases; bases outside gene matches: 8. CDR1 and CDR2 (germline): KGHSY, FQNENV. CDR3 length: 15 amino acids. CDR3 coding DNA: TGTGCCAGCCACGGGACAGGGATGATCACAGATACGCAGTATTTT. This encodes CASHGTGMITDTQYF.

The CDR3 DNA reads TGCGCCAGCAGCCAATCTGCCACAGGGTCATCTACCTACGAGCAGTACTTC. Translated, it gives CASSQSATGSSTYEQYF. This rearrangement joins TRBV5-1 to TRBJ2-7; possible D gene TRBD1, 6 bases. Germline V lookup: CDR1 SGHRS, CDR2 YFSETQ. The CDR3 contains 17 residues. V lost 4 bases, J lost 2 bases, and 22 bases lay in between. Complete variable domain (other parts from reference TRBV5-1 and TRBJ2-7): KAGVTQTPRYLIKTRGQQVTLSCSPISGHRSVSWYQQTPGQGLQFLFEYFSETQRNKGNFPGRFSGRQFSNSRSEMNVSTLELGDSALYLCASSQSATGSSTYEQYFGPGTRLTVT.

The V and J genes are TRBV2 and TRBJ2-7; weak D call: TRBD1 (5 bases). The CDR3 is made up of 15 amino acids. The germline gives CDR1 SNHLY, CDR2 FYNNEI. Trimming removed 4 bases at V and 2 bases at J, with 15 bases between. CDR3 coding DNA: TGTGCCAGCAGTGTAGGTTGGGGCCCTGCCTACGAGCAGTACTTC. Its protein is CASSVGWGPAYEQYF.

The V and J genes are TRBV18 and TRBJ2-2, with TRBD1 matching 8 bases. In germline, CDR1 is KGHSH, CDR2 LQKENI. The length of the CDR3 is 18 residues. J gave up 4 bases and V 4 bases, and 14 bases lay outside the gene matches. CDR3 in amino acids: CASSLYGQGVMGTGELFF. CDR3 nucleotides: TGTGCCAGCTCACTTTACGGACAGGGCGTAATGGGCACCGGGGAGCTGTTTTTT.

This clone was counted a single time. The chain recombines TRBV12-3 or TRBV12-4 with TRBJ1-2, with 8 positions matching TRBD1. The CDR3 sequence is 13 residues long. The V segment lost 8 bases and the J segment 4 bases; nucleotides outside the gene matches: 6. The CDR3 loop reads CASRATGAYGYTF. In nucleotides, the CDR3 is TGTGCCAGCCGTGCGACAGGGGCCTATGGCTACACCTTC.

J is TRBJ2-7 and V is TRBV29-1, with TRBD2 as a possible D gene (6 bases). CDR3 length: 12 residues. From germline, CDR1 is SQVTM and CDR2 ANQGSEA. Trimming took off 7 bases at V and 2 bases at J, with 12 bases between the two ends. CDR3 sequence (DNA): TGCAGCGCAACGGCGGGGACCTACGAGCAGTACTTC. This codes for CSATAGTYEQYF.

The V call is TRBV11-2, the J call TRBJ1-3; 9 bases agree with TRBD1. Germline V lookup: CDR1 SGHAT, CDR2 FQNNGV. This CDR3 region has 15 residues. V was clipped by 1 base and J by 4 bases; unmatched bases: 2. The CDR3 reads CASSLGTGGGNTIYF. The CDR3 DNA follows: TGTGCCAGCAGCTTAGGCACAGGGGGCGGAAACACCATATATTTT.

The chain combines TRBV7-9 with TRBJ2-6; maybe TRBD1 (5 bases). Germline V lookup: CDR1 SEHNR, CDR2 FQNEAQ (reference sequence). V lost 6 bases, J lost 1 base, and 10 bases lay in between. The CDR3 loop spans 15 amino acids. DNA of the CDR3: TGTGCCAGCAGTCAGGGTGGTTCTGGGGCCAACGTCCTGACTTTC. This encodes CASSQGGSGANVLTF.

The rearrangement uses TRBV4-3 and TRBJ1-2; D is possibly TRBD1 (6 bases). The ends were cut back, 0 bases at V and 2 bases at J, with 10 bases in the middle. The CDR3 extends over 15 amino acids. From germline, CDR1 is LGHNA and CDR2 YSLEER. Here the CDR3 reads CASSQEGGTNYGYTF. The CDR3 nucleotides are TGCGCCAGCAGCCAAGAAGGGGGGACGAACTATGGCTACACCTTC.

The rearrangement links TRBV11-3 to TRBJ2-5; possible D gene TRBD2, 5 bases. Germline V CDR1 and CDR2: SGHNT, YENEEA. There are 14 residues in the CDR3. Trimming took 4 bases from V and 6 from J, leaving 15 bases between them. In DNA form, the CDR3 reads TGTGCCAGCAGCTCGACAACTAGTGTAAAGACCCAGTACTTC. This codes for CASSSTTSVKTQYF.

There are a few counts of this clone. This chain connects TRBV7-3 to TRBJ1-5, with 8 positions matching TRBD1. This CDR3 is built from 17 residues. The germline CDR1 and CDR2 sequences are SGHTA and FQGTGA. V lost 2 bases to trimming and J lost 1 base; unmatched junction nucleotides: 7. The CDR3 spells CASSLCRQGASNQPQHF. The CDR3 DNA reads TGTGCCAGCAGCTTATGTCGGCAGGGGGCAAGCAATCAGCCCCAGCATTTT.

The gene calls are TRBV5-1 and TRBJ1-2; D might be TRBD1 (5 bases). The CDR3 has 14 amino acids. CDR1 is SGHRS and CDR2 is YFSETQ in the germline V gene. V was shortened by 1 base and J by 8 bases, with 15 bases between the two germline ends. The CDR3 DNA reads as TGCGCCAGCAGCTTGTCGGGGGAAGGTCCGGGCTACACCTTC. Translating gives CASSLSGEGPGYTF. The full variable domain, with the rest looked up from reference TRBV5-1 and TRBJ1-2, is KAGVTQTPRYLIKTRGQQVTLSCSPISGHRSVSWYQQTPGQGLQFLFEYFSETQRNKGNFPGRFSGRQFSNSRSEMNVSTLELGDSALYLCASSLSGEGPGYTFGSGTRLTVV.

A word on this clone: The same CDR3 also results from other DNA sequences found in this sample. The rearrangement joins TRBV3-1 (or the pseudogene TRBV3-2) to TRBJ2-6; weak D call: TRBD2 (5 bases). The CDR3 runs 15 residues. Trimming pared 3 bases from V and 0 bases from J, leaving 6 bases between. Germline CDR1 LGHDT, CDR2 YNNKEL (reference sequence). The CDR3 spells CASSQDSSGANVLTF. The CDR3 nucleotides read TGTGCCAGCAGCCAGGACTCCTCTGGGGCCAACGTCCTGACTTTC.

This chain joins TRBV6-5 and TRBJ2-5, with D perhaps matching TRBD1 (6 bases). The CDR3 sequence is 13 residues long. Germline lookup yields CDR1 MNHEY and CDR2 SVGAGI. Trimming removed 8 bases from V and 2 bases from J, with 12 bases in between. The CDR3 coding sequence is TGTGCCAGCTCGGGACATCTACAAGAGACCCAGTACTTC. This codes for CASSGHLQETQYF.

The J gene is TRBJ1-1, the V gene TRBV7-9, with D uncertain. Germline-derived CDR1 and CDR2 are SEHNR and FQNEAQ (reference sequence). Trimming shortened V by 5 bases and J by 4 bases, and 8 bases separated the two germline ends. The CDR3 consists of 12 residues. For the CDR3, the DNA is TGTGCCAGCAGCCCGTCAGGCACTGAAGCTTTCTTT. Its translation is CASSPSGTEAFF.

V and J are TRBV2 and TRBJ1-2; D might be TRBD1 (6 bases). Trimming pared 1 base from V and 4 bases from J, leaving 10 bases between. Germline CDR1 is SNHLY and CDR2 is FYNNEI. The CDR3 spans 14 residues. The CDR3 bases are TGTGCCAGCAGTGAAGGGGGGGCAGGCTATGGCTACACCTTC. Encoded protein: CASSEGGAGYGYTF.

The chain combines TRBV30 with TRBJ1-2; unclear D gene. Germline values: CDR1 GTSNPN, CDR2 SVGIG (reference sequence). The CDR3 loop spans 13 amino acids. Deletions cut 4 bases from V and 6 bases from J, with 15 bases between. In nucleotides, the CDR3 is TGTGCCTGGACCGACGAAGGAATTCATGGCTACACCTTC. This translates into CAWTDEGIHGYTF.

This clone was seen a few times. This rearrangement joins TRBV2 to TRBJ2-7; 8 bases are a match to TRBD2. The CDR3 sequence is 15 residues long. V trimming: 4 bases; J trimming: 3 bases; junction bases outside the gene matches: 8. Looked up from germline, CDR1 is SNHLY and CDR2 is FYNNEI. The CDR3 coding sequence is TGTGCCAGCAGTGTAGGACTAGCCCGGGACTACGAGCAGTACTTC. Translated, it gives CASSVGLARDYEQYF.

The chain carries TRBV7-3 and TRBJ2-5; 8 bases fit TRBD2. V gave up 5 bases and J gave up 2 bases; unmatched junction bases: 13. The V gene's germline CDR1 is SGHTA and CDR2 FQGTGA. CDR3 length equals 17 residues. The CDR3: CASSPKGGGGPQETQYF. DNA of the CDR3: TGTGCCAGCAGCCCCAAGGGCGGCGGGGGGCCACAAGAGACCCAGTACTTC.

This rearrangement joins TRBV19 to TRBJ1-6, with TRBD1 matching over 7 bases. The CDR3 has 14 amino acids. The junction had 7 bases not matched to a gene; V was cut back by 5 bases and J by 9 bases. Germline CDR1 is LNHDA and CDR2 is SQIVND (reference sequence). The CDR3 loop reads CASSEGARSSPLHF. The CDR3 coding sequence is TGTGCCAGTAGTGAGGGGGCGAGGAGTTCACCCCTCCACTTT.

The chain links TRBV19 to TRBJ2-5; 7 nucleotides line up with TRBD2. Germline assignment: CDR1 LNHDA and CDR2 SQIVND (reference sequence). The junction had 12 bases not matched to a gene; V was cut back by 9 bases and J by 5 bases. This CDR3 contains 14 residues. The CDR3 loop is CASQPSQAGETQYF. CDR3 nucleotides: TGTGCCAGCCAACCATCCCAAGCGGGGGAGACCCAGTACTTC.

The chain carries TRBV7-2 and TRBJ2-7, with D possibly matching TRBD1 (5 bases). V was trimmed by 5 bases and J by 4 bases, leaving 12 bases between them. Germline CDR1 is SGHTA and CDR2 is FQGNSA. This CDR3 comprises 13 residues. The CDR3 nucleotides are TGTGCCAGCAGCCAAGGGGTGGGGTACGAGCAGTACTTC. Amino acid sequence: CASSQGVGYEQYF.